This T cell receptor beta chain was obtained from a study of Graves' ophthalmopathy and Graves' hyperthyroidism. Findings and caveats of the study: The model's prediction of ophthalmopathy progression had about 70% sensitivity and around 72% specificity. Thyroid clonotypes that were expanded above 0.001 frequency mostly also appeared in blood. A model of 13 signatures distinguished ophthalmopathy from stable hyperthyroidism at approximately 90% sensitivity and about 80% specificity.

The CDR3 sequence is 19 residues long. In germline, CDR1 is DFQATT, CDR2 SNEGSKA (reference sequence). About this clonotype: Its antigen is as yet unknown. The junction departs from germline at one end; a sequencing error may be responsible.

Amplification from RNA transcripts yielded the TCR beta CDR3 regions. RT-PCR in the first round used HTBI primers; a second-round multiplex PCR followed. TCRdb re-derived calls from the multiplex PCR reads in MiXCR, one entry per CDR3 protein. This sample carries fewer than 70,000 distinct CDR3 sequences, approximately 52% of them seen once, and the ten largest clones take over 4%. Orbital computed tomography and thyroid ultrasound, along with TRAb, serum thyroxine and clinical symptoms, underpinned diagnosis. Sequenced input: peripheral blood. The sequence was obtained from an adult woman with Graves' ophthalmopathy. The chain combines TRBV20-1 with TRBJ2-2; 7 bases line up with TRBD1. The CDR3 region is CSARDRRGLDFASTGELFF. Here the CDR3 DNA reads TGCAGTGCTAGAGATAGAAGGGGGCTTGACTTCGCGAGCACCGGGGAGCTATTTTTT.